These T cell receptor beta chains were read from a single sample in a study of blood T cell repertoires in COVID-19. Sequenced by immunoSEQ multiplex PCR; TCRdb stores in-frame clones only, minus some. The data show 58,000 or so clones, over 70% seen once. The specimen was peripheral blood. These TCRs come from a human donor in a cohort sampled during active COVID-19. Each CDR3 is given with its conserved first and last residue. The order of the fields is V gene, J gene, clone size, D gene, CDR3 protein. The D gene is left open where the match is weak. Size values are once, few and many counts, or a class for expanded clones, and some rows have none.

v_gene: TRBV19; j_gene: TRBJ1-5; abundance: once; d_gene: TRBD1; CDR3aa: CASSRGQGYYSNQPQHF
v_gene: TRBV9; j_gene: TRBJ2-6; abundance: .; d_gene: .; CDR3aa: CASSVDSFSGSGANVLTF
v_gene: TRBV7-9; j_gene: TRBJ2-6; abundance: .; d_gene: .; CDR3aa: CASSPWRLGGSGANVLTF
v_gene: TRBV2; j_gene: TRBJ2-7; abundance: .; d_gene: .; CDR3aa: CASIAAQFGEQYF
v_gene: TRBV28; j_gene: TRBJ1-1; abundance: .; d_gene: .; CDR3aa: CASIPWGDTEAFF
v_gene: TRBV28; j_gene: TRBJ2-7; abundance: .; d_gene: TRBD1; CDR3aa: CASSSPPGQAYEQYF
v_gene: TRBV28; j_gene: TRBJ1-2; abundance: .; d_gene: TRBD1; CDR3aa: CASSPRQGTGYTF
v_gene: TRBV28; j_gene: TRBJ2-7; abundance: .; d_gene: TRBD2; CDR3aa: CASSNIAGGPYEQYF
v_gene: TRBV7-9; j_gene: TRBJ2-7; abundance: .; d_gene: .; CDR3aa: CASNGGTYEQYF
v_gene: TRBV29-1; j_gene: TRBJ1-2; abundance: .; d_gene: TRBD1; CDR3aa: CSVPGTGEAYGYTF
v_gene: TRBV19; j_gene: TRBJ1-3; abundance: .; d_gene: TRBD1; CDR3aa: CASKGTGYGNTIYF
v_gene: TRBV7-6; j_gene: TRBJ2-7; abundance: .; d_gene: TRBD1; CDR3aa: CASSRTGDNEQYF
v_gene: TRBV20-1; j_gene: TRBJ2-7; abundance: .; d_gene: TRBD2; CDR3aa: CSASPPWTSGITGFEQYF
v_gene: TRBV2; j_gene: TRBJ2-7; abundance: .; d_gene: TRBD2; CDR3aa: CASSEETSGGYEQYF
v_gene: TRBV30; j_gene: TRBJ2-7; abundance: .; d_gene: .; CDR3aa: CAWSRENSYEQYF
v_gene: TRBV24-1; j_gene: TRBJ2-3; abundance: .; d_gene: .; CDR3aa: CATSDPGTPTDTQYF
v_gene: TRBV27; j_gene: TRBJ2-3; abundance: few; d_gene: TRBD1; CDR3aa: CASSDRGVADTQYF
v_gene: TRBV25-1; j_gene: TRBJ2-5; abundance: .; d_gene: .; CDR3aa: CASSTSGTQYF
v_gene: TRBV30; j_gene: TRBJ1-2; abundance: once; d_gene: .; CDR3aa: CAWSLQGYYGYTF
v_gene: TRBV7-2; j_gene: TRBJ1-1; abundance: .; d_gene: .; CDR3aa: CASSLYRGEAFF
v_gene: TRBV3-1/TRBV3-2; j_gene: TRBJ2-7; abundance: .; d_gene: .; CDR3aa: CASSQAPLYEQYF
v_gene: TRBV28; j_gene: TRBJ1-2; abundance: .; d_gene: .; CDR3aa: CASSLDTANYGYTF
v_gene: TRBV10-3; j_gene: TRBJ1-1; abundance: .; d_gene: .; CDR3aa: CAISESGRDGYTEAFF
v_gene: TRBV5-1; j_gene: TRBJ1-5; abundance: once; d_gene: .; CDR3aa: CASSAGVSNQPQHF
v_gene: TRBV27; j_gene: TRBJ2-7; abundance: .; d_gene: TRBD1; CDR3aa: CASSLKGASAASSYEQYF
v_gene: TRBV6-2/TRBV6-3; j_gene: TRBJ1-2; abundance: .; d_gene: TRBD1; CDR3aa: CASSYGPRRDSLYGYTF
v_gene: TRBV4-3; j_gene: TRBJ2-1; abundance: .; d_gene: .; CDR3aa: CASSQDVGEYNEQFF
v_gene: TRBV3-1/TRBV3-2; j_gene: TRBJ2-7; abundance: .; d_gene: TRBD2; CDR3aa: CASSYGRGVGYEQYF
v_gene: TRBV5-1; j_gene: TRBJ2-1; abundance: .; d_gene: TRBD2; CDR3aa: CAGKPGLAGDGPNNEQFF
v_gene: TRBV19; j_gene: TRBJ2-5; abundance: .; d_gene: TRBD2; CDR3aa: CASTPRGLAGEETQYF
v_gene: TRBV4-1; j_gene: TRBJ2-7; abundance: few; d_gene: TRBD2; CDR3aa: CASSQGLASYEQYF
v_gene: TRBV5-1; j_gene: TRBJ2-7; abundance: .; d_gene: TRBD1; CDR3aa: CASSETGYYEQYF